The clone carrying this TCR beta chain was seen just once. The source of the sample is a study of control samples from healthy donors and cancer patients. Method: immunoSEQ multiplex PCR; TCRdb's copy keeps in-frame clones and lacks some. The repertoire holds approximately 100,000 clones, with about 89% as singletons. Trimming removed 0 bases from V and 5 bases from J, with 9 bases in between. Looked up from germline, CDR1 is MGHDK and CDR2 is SYGVNS. The length of the CDR3 is 14 residues. This clonotype was sampled from a man aged 25-40 years in good health. The chain links TRBV25-1 to TRBJ2-3, with D hard to call. The sample was blood. The CDR3 DNA is TGTGCCAGCAGTGAATATAGTCTGGTAGATACGCAGTATTTT. As protein: CASSEYSLVDTQYF.